This entry describes one T cell receptor (beta chain). The CDR3 has 14 residues. The ends lost 6 bases at V and 4 bases at J; junction bases unmatched: 6. Germline CDR1 MDHEN, CDR2 SYDVKM. The record originates from a study of blood T cell repertoires in COVID-19. Across the whole study: Some COVID-19 samples were acute and others convalescent; all came from the United States, Italy and Spain. PBMCs, B-cell-depleted T cells, or T cells provided the cDNA or gDNA that made up the material.

Sequencing used immunoSEQ multiplex PCR; TCRdb keeps in-frame clones, though not all of them. The sample yields 160,000 or so clones, approximately 80% seen once. The chain is built from TRBV28 and TRBJ2-7; 10 bases are a match to TRBD1. Specimen: peripheral blood. The source of this sequence is a human donor in a cohort sampled during active COVID-19. The CDR3 protein is CASRQTGGAYEQYF. The CDR3 DNA sequence: TGTGCCAGCAGGCAGACAGGGGGCGCTTACGAGCAGTACTTC.